This T cell receptor beta chain came from a study of graft-versus-host responses after intestinal transplantation. Across the whole study: For two to four years after anti-thymocyte globulin induction, all recipients took tacrolimus and steroids.

Libraries were prepared by immunoSEQ multiplex PCR; TCRdb keeps only in-frame clonotypes and omits some of them. The table records 40,000 or so clones, over 90% of them present only once. CDR1 MDHEN and CDR2 SYDVKM come from the germline V gene. Trimming cost V 6 bases and J 7 bases, with 12 bases left between them. There are 13 residues in the CDR3. This specimen was PBMCs, taken less than 750 days after intestinal transplantation. The receptor's source is a human patient who received an intestinal transplant, so some T cells may come from the graft donor. The genes are TRBV28 and TRBJ2-2; tentatively, D is TRBD1 (5 bases). The DNA of the CDR3 is TGTGCCAGCAGCTCCCATAGGGGCGGGGAGCTGTTTTTT. Its protein is CASSSHRGGELFF.